Presented here are 13 T cell receptor beta chains from one specimen sequenced in a study of shared clonotypes between healthy human individuals. The data were produced by immunoSEQ multiplex PCR, yet TCRdb's version contains in-frame clones alone and is incomplete. The sample consists of 2 million to 2.5 million clones, approximately 94% of them appearing once. Positive CCR7 selection of CD45RO-negative cells yielded the naive CD8 cells, and terminally differentiated effector memory CD45RA+ cells were excluded. Sample: naive CD8+ T cells from PBMCs. These receptors all come from a man aged 18 to 30 in good health. Some clones in this sample may be carry-over from other donors' samples.

This sequence joins TRBV6-5 and TRBJ1-1; perhaps TRBD1 as D (5 bases). The V and J ends lost 2 bases and 6 bases respectively, with 19 bases between them. The CDR3 contains 16 residues. Germline values: CDR1 MNHEY, CDR2 SVGAGI. Here the CDR3 reads CASSYREGPAQPEAFF. CDR3 nucleotides: TGTGCCAGCAGTTACCGGGAGGGGCCAGCCCAGCCTGAAGCTTTCTTT.

The V and J genes are TRBV7-2 and TRBJ2-2, with D perhaps being TRBD1 or TRBD2 (6 bases each). V was clipped by 5 bases and J by 0 bases, with 13 bases between them. This CDR3 region has 16 residues. The germline CDR1 and CDR2 sequences are SGHTA and FQGNSA. CDR3 loop: CASSSVGGPNTGELFF. As DNA, the CDR3 is TGTGCCAGCAGCAGCGTGGGGGGCCCGAACACCGGGGAGCTGTTTTTT. The full variable domain, rest sourced from reference TRBV7-2 and TRBJ2-2, is GAGVSQSPSNKVTEKGKDVELRCDPISGHTALYWYRQSLGQGLEFLIYFQGNSAPDKSGLPSDRFSAERTGGSVSTLTIQRTQQEDSAVYLCASSSVGGPNTGELFFGEGSRLTVL.

This chain uses TRBV27 with TRBJ2-2; 7 bases line up with TRBD2. The CDR3 has 17 amino acids. From germline, CDR1 is MNHEY and CDR2 SMNVEV (reference sequence). The trim removed 3 bases at V and 4 bases at J, leaving 11 bases unmatched. The CDR3: CASSFSAGDLGTGELFF. The CDR3 coding sequence is TGTGCCAGCAGTTTCTCGGCGGGGGACCTGGGCACCGGGGAGCTGTTTTTT.

The chain combines TRBV10-3 with TRBJ2-1; perhaps TRBD1 as D (6 bases). Deletions cut 3 bases from V and 8 bases from J, with 20 bases between. The CDR3 is 16 amino acids. Germline V gives CDR1 ENHRY, CDR2 SYGVKD. In DNA form, the CDR3 reads TGTGCCATCAGTGATCGGGACACCCTAGGTATGGATGAGCAGTTCTTC. This gives the protein CAISDRDTLGMDEQFF.

This clone was recorded once. This chain uses TRBV7-9 with TRBJ2-7; 10 bases align to TRBD1. There are 13 residues in the CDR3. J gave up 5 bases and V 3 bases, and 1 base lay outside the gene matches. Germline assignment: CDR1 SEHNR and CDR2 FQNEAQ (reference sequence). CDR3 region: CASSFGTGDEQYF. CDR3 nucleotides: TGTGCCAGCAGCTTCGGGACAGGGGACGAGCAGTACTTC.

This rearrangement joins TRBV6-6 to TRBJ2-7; no firm D call. Germline lookup yields CDR1 MNHNY and CDR2 SVGAGI (reference sequence). With 6 bases removed from V and 3 bases from J, the gap between germline ends came to 15 bases. CDR3 size: 14 residues. The CDR3 sequence: CASSGIQTLYEQYF. In nucleotides, the CDR3 is TGTGCCAGCAGCGGTATTCAAACCCTCTACGAGCAGTACTTC.

The chain has TRBV28 and TRBJ2-7; 9 bases fit TRBD1. J lost 4 bases, V lost 4 bases, and 8 bases had no gene match. The V gene's germline CDR1 is MDHEN and CDR2 SYDVKM. This CDR3 comprises 15 residues. The CDR3 region has the DNA TGTGCCAGCAGTTCGGACAGGGGAATCCCTTACGAGCAGTACTTC. This translates into CASSSDRGIPYEQYF.

The V call is TRBV19, the J call TRBJ2-1; a possible D gene is TRBD1 (5 bases). This CDR3 comprises 14 residues. Germline CDR1 reads LNHDA; CDR2 reads SQIVND (reference sequence). Trimming removed 3 bases from V and 7 bases from J, with 13 bases in between. CDR3 in amino acids: CASSIPGWKNEQFF. The CDR3 DNA reads as TGTGCCAGTAGTATCCCAGGGTGGAAGAATGAGCAGTTCTTC.

This clone was counted a single time. This sequence joins TRBV7-2 and TRBJ2-1, with D unresolved. Germline lookup yields CDR1 SGHTA and CDR2 FQGNSA. CDR3 length: 15 residues. The V end was cut by 1 base, the J end by 0 bases, with 7 bases between. CDR3 sequence: CASSLEWGSYNEQFF. CDR3 sequence (DNA): TGTGCCAGCAGCTTAGAGTGGGGCTCCTACAATGAGCAGTTCTTC.

The chain links TRBV14 to TRBJ2-7; 11 bases line up with TRBD1. V dropped 0 bases and J dropped 5; count of bases not matched to a gene: 9. This CDR3 is built from 17 residues. Germline CDR1 reads SGHDN; CDR2 reads FVKESK. The CDR3: CASSQDGEGQGVHEQYF. The CDR3 DNA sequence: TGTGCCAGCAGCCAAGATGGGGAGGGACAGGGGGTCCACGAGCAGTACTTC. The entire variable domain, with the rest obtained from reference TRBV14 and TRBJ2-7, is as follows: EAGVTQFPSHSVIEKGQTVTLRCDPISGHDNLYWYRRVMGKEIKFLLHFVKESKQDESGMPNNRFLAERTGGTYSTLKVQPAELEDSGVYFCASSQDGEGQGVHEQYFGPGTRLTVT.

The V gene is TRBV4-2, the J gene TRBJ1-1; 8 positions match TRBD1. The V gene's germline CDR1 is LGHNA and CDR2 YNFKEQ. V lost 1 base, J lost 0 bases, and 4 bases stayed unmatched. The CDR3 contains 16 residues. CDR3 in amino acids: CASSQVQGDLNTEAFF. The CDR3 nucleotides read TGTGCCAGCAGCCAAGTACAGGGGGATTTGAACACTGAAGCTTTCTTT.

The chain employs TRBV30 and TRBJ2-1; D not certain. Germline CDR1 is GTSNPN and CDR2 is SVGIG (reference sequence). The CDR3 extends over 12 amino acids. The V end lost 3 bases, the J end lost 4 bases, and 7 bases lay between the germline ends. CDR3 nucleotides: TGTGCCTGGAGACGGGCGTACAATGAGCAGTTCTTC. Translated, it gives CAWRRAYNEQFF. Full variable domain (missing parts from reference TRBV30 and TRBJ2-1): SQTIHQWPATLVQPVGSPLSLECTVEGTSNPNLYWYRQAAGRGLQLLFYSVGIGQISSEVPQNLSASRPQDRQFILSSKKLLLSDSGFYLCAWRRAYNEQFFGPGTRLTVL.

The chain carries TRBV5-6 and TRBJ1-2, with D unclear. The CDR3 sequence is 15 residues long. The V end lost 4 bases, the J end lost 4 bases, and 17 bases lay between the germline ends. CDR1 SGHDT and CDR2 YYEEEE come from the germline V gene. For the CDR3, the DNA is TGTGCCAGCAGCGTCCATAGTCGAAAGACCTATGGCTACACCTTC. Protein: CASSVHSRKTYGYTF.